This TCR beta chain was obtained from a study of blood T cell repertoires in COVID-19. The wider study: Material from acute and convalescent COVID-19 was sourced from the United States, Italy and Spain. The analysed material was cDNA or gDNA that came from T cells, B-cell-depleted T cells, or PBMCs.

Authors' analysis steps: The authors estimated nucleated cell counts from reference gene primer amplification. TCRdb's table, derived via immunoSEQ multiplex PCR, lists solely in-frame clones and lacks some. Clone size and V and J calls were adopted from that table, with D and trimming inferred from the DNA. This table has about 39,000 clones, more than 80% appearing once. This CDR3 comprises 14 residues. Trimming cost V 5 bases and J 7 bases; bases outside gene matches: 5. Germline CDR1 reads LNHDA; CDR2 reads SQIVND (reference sequence). The source of this sequence is a man aged 55 to 70 with acute or convalescent COVID-19. The chain couples TRBV19 to TRBJ2-1; 10 nucleotides align to TRBD2. Source material: peripheral blood. The CDR3 DNA is TGTGCCAGTAGTCTAGGACTAGCGGCTAATGAGCAGTTCTTC. Protein sequence: CASSLGLAANEQFF.